The clone carrying this TCR beta chain was counted between two and nine times. The data were obtained in a study of T-cell memory formation after mild COVID-19. One entry per CDR3 protein results from TCRdb running MiXCR on the 5' RACE reads. The data show approximately 260,000 distinct CDR3 sequences, roughly 17% seen once. This CDR3 is built from 14 residues. Germline CDR1 reads ENHRY; CDR2 reads SYGVKD. V was cut by 4 bases and J by 2 bases, with 6 bases left in between. Material: PBMCs or a T cell subset sorted from them (not recorded which). The clonotype comes from a man in his late teens or twenties who had mild COVID-19 (a few samples of this study predate the infection). Cell type and time point are not known. J is TRBJ1-6 and V is TRBV10-3; D gene ambiguous. This chain's CDR3 is CAISGATYNSPLHF. DNA of the CDR3: TGTGCCATCAGTGGGGCTACCTATAATTCACCCCTCCACTTT.